This is a list of T cell receptor beta chains from one sample in a study of vaccination effects on CD4 cells after COVID-19. These TCRs' antigens remain unknown. Assay: immunoSEQ multiplex PCR; the TCRdb copy retains only in-frame clones and omits some. Seen here are tens of thousands of clones, roughly 73% observed once, and the top ten hold approximately 10%. Sequences were derived from CD4+ T cells from PBMCs cultured without peptide, sampled before COVID-19 vaccination. The source of these receptors is a human donor who received a COVID-19 vaccine. Each CDR3 is given with its conserved first and last residue. A D gene is named only where the DNA matches it firmly. The listing skips clone size in some rows; elsewhere it reads once, few, many or a size class.

J gene: TRBJ1-4
D gene: NA
clone size: few
V gene: TRBV18
CDR3 DNA: TGTGCCAGCTCACAAACAGGGAATGAAAAACTGTTTTTT
CDR3 protein: CASSQTGNEKLFF

J gene: TRBJ2-3
D gene: NA
clone size: NA
V gene: TRBV5-1
CDR3 DNA: TGCGCCAGCAGCTTGGGCCTGTCAGATACGCAGTATTTT
CDR3 protein: CASSLGLSDTQYF

J gene: TRBJ1-5
D gene: TRBD1
clone size: once
V gene: TRBV7-2
CDR3 DNA: TGTGCCAGCAGCCAGGGACAGGGGGCACAGCCCCAGCATTTT
CDR3 protein: CASSQGQGAQPQHF

J gene: TRBJ2-4
D gene: NA
clone size: NA
V gene: TRBV29-1
CDR3 DNA: TGCAGCGTTCGGCCCAGCCTAGCCAAAAACATTCAGTACTTC
CDR3 protein: CSVRPSLAKNIQYF

J gene: TRBJ2-1
D gene: NA
clone size: few
V gene: TRBV2
CDR3 DNA: TGTGCCAGCAGTGAGGACAATGAGCAGTTCTTC
CDR3 protein: CASSEDNEQFF

J gene: TRBJ2-7
D gene: TRBD2
clone size: NA
V gene: TRBV5-4
CDR3 DNA: TGTGCCAGCAGCCCCCCAGGGCTAGCGGGAGGGCCGGGTGAGCAGTACTTC
CDR3 protein: CASSPPGLAGGPGEQYF

J gene: TRBJ2-7
D gene: TRBD1
clone size: once
V gene: TRBV27
CDR3 DNA: TGTGCCAGCAGTTCAGCAGGGGGTGGCGGCGAGCAGTACTTC
CDR3 protein: CASSSAGGGGEQYF

J gene: TRBJ1-3
D gene: NA
clone size: NA
V gene: TRBV12-3/TRBV12-4
CDR3 DNA: TGTGCCAGCAGTTTAAACCCCTCCAACACCATATATTTT
CDR3 protein: CASSLNPSNTIYF

J gene: TRBJ2-1
D gene: NA
clone size: once
V gene: TRBV6-6
CDR3 DNA: TGTGCCAGCAGTCCTACCGGCAGGCCGAGCTCCTACAATGAGCAGTTCTTC
CDR3 protein: CASSPTGRPSSYNEQFF

J gene: TRBJ2-2
D gene: NA
clone size: NA
V gene: TRBV7-9
CDR3 DNA: TGTGCCACCCCCTTTACGGCCGGGGAGCTGTTTTTT
CDR3 protein: CATPFTAGELFF

J gene: TRBJ1-1
D gene: NA
clone size: NA
V gene: TRBV12-3/TRBV12-4
CDR3 DNA: TGTGCCAGCAGCCACCGGCACACTGAAGCTTTCTTT
CDR3 protein: CASSHRHTEAFF

J gene: TRBJ1-5
D gene: TRBD1
clone size: NA
V gene: TRBV28
CDR3 DNA: TGTGCCAGCAGTTCCACGACAGGGTTCAATCAGCCCCAGCATTTT
CDR3 protein: CASSSTTGFNQPQHF

J gene: TRBJ1-2
D gene: NA
clone size: NA
V gene: TRBV4-3
CDR3 DNA: TGCGCCAGCAGCCAAGATAATCGTCAGAGGGATGGCTACACCTTC
CDR3 protein: CASSQDNRQRDGYTF

J gene: TRBJ1-6
D gene: NA
clone size: NA
V gene: TRBV10-3
CDR3 DNA: TGTGCCATCAGTGTAAAGGCGAATTCACCCCTCCACTTT
CDR3 protein: CAISVKANSPLHF

J gene: TRBJ2-7
D gene: TRBD2
clone size: NA
V gene: TRBV18
CDR3 DNA: TGTGCCAGCTCACCCCAGACTAGCGGGAGGAGATACGAGCAGTACTTC
CDR3 protein: CASSPQTSGRRYEQYF

J gene: TRBJ2-3
D gene: NA
clone size: NA
V gene: TRBV29-1
CDR3 DNA: TGCAGCGCTCAGATGGCCGCAGATACGCAGTATTTT
CDR3 protein: CSAQMAADTQYF

J gene: TRBJ1-1
D gene: NA
clone size: NA
V gene: TRBV2
CDR3 DNA: TGTGCCAGCAGCGACGTATTAATTAATTGGGGACCCGAAGCTTTCTTT
CDR3 protein: CASSDVLINWGPEAFF

J gene: TRBJ2-7
D gene: NA
clone size: NA
V gene: TRBV4-1
CDR3 DNA: TGCGCCAGCAGCCAAGGTCGGACCGGGGGCGAGCAGTACTTC
CDR3 protein: CASSQGRTGGEQYF

J gene: TRBJ1-1
D gene: NA
clone size: NA
V gene: TRBV3-1/TRBV3-2
CDR3 DNA: TGTGCCAGCAGCCAAGGAGGAGGGCTGAACACTGAAGCTTTCTTT
CDR3 protein: CASSQGGGLNTEAFF

J gene: TRBJ1-2
D gene: NA
clone size: NA
V gene: TRBV27
CDR3 DNA: TGTGCCAGCAGCCTCGGGCAGGGTTTGGTCGGATACTATGGCTACACCTTC
CDR3 protein: CASSLGQGLVGYYGYTF

J gene: TRBJ2-5
D gene: NA
clone size: NA
V gene: TRBV28
CDR3 DNA: TGTGCCAGCAGTAGCGTTCCCCAAGAGACCCAGTACTTC
CDR3 protein: CASSSVPQETQYF

J gene: TRBJ1-5
D gene: NA
clone size: NA
V gene: TRBV19
CDR3 DNA: TGTGCCAGTAGTTCGGATCATAGCAATCAGCCCCAGCATTTT
CDR3 protein: CASSSDHSNQPQHF

J gene: TRBJ1-6
D gene: NA
clone size: NA
V gene: TRBV6-5
CDR3 DNA: TGTGCCAGCAGTTACCGACCCGAGTATAATTCACCCCTCCACTTT
CDR3 protein: CASSYRPEYNSPLHF

J gene: TRBJ1-3
D gene: TRBD1
clone size: NA
V gene: TRBV9
CDR3 DNA: TGTGCCAGCAGCGTTACGACAGGGTCTGGAAACACCATATATTTT
CDR3 protein: CASSVTTGSGNTIYF

J gene: TRBJ1-2
D gene: NA
clone size: NA
V gene: TRBV6-1
CDR3 DNA: TGTGCCAGCAGTGAAAGGAGCTATGGCTACACCTTC
CDR3 protein: CASSERSYGYTF

J gene: TRBJ1-2
D gene: TRBD1
clone size: NA
V gene: TRBV28
CDR3 DNA: TGTGCCATCACGACAGGGGGCTATGGCTACACCTTC
CDR3 protein: CAITTGGYGYTF

J gene: TRBJ1-1
D gene: NA
clone size: NA
V gene: TRBV7-2
CDR3 DNA: TGTGCCAGCAGCTTTGGGCCATCCCTCGCGGCTTTCTTT
CDR3 protein: CASSFGPSLAAFF

J gene: TRBJ2-7
D gene: NA
clone size: few
V gene: TRBV7-2
CDR3 DNA: TGTGCCAGCAGCTTGGGGGGACTGGACGAGCAGTACTTC
CDR3 protein: CASSLGGLDEQYF

J gene: TRBJ2-5
D gene: TRBD2
clone size: NA
V gene: TRBV4-1
CDR3 DNA: TGCGCCAGCAGCCAAGAAACGGGAACTAGCGGGGGGACAACCTCCCAAGAGACCCAGTACTTC
CDR3 protein: CASSQETGTSGGTTSQETQYF

J gene: TRBJ2-5
D gene: NA
clone size: NA
V gene: TRBV20-1
CDR3 DNA: TGCAGTGGGACATTTCAAGAGACCCAGTACTTC
CDR3 protein: CSGTFQETQYF

J gene: TRBJ1-2
D gene: TRBD1
clone size: NA
V gene: TRBV2
CDR3 DNA: TGTGCCAGCAGCGTTCCGGGACAGGGGGCAGACTATGGCTACACCTTC
CDR3 protein: CASSVPGQGADYGYTF

J gene: TRBJ1-2
D gene: NA
clone size: NA
V gene: TRBV15
CDR3 DNA: TGTGCCACCAGCAGAGAGATGGCCACTCCGGTGGGTGGCTACACCTTC
CDR3 protein: CATSREMATPVGGYTF

J gene: TRBJ1-1
D gene: NA
clone size: NA
V gene: TRBV5-1
CDR3 DNA: TGCGCCAGCAGCTTGGATGGGTTGAACACTGAAGCTTTCTTT
CDR3 protein: CASSLDGLNTEAFF

J gene: TRBJ2-7
D gene: NA
clone size: NA
V gene: TRBV20-1
CDR3 DNA: TGCAGTGCTTCGAACGGCAGGGAGCAGTACTTC
CDR3 protein: CSASNGREQYF

J gene: TRBJ2-2
D gene: NA
clone size: NA
V gene: TRBV2
CDR3 DNA: TGTGCCAGCAGTGTATCGGGGACGGATACCGGGGAGCTGTTTTTT
CDR3 protein: CASSVSGTDTGELFF

J gene: TRBJ1-1
D gene: NA
clone size: NA
V gene: TRBV19
CDR3 DNA: TGTGCCAGTAGTATTTTAGGGAACACTGAAGCTTTCTTT
CDR3 protein: CASSILGNTEAFF

J gene: TRBJ1-3
D gene: TRBD1
clone size: NA
V gene: TRBV9
CDR3 DNA: TGTGCCAGCAGCCCTCGGGACAGTCTGCCCACTAGGACTGGAAACACCATATATTTT
CDR3 protein: CASSPRDSLPTRTGNTIYF

J gene: TRBJ1-2
D gene: NA
clone size: NA
V gene: TRBV6-2/TRBV6-3
CDR3 DNA: TGTGCCAGCAGCAGTTACGTGGCAGGGGCTGGCTACACCTTC
CDR3 protein: CASSSYVAGAGYTF

J gene: TRBJ1-1
D gene: TRBD1
clone size: NA
V gene: TRBV6-5
CDR3 DNA: TGTGCCAGCAGGCGGACAGGGGTAAACACTGAAGCTTTCTTT
CDR3 protein: CASRRTGVNTEAFF

J gene: TRBJ2-3
D gene: NA
clone size: once
V gene: TRBV10-3
CDR3 DNA: TGTGCCATCACCGGACGGGACTCCGGGGTTGCGCAGTATTTT
CDR3 protein: CAITGRDSGVAQYF

J gene: TRBJ2-7
D gene: NA
clone size: NA
V gene: TRBV11-2
CDR3 DNA: TGTGCCAGCAGCTTAAGCGCAGTGTACGAGCAGTACTTC
CDR3 protein: CASSLSAVYEQYF

J gene: TRBJ2-3
D gene: NA
clone size: NA
V gene: TRBV14
CDR3 DNA: TGTGCCAGCAGCCCCCGGTTAAGCGGTGCAGATACGCAGTATTTT
CDR3 protein: CASSPRLSGADTQYF

J gene: TRBJ1-2
D gene: NA
clone size: NA
V gene: TRBV12-3/TRBV12-4
CDR3 DNA: TGTGCCAGCAGCCTATCGAGGGGATATGGCTACACCTTC
CDR3 protein: CASSLSRGYGYTF

J gene: TRBJ2-1
D gene: NA
clone size: NA
V gene: TRBV5-1
CDR3 DNA: TGCGCCAGCAGCTTCAGGGACTTAGGCTCCTACAATGAGCAGTTCTTC
CDR3 protein: CASSFRDLGSYNEQFF

J gene: TRBJ1-2
D gene: TRBD1
clone size: NA
V gene: TRBV7-6
CDR3 DNA: TGTGCCAGCAGCACATACAGGGGGCGCAACTATGGCTACACCTTC
CDR3 protein: CASSTYRGRNYGYTF

J gene: TRBJ1-1
D gene: TRBD1
clone size: NA
V gene: TRBV7-9
CDR3 DNA: TGTGCCAGCAGCCCTCGGACAGGGTCGACTGAAGCTTTCTTT
CDR3 protein: CASSPRTGSTEAFF

J gene: TRBJ2-1
D gene: NA
clone size: NA
V gene: TRBV28
CDR3 DNA: TGTGCCAGCAGTTCGGGCAATGAGCAGTTCTTC
CDR3 protein: CASSSGNEQFF

J gene: TRBJ1-1
D gene: NA
clone size: few
V gene: TRBV30
CDR3 DNA: TGTGCCTGGAGCGCACCGGGACCGAAGAACACTGAAGCTTTCTTT
CDR3 protein: CAWSAPGPKNTEAFF

J gene: TRBJ1-4
D gene: NA
clone size: NA
V gene: TRBV7-9
CDR3 DNA: TGTGCCAGCAGCTTGAAGGGCTCTAATGAAAAACTGTTTTTT
CDR3 protein: CASSLKGSNEKLFF

J gene: TRBJ1-6
D gene: NA
clone size: NA
V gene: TRBV27
CDR3 DNA: TGTGCCAGCAGTTTACGTTGGGCCTCGGGTAATTCACCCCTCCACTTT
CDR3 protein: CASSLRWASGNSPLHF

J gene: TRBJ1-2
D gene: NA
clone size: NA
V gene: TRBV6-1
CDR3 DNA: TGTGCCAGCAGTGAACCCTATGGCTACACCTTC
CDR3 protein: CASSEPYGYTF

J gene: TRBJ2-5
D gene: TRBD2
clone size: NA
V gene: TRBV4-1
CDR3 DNA: TGCGCCAGCAGCCGGGGACTAGCGGGAGGGCGCGAGACCCAGTACTTC
CDR3 protein: CASSRGLAGGRETQYF

J gene: TRBJ2-5
D gene: NA
clone size: NA
V gene: TRBV11-2
CDR3 DNA: TGTGCCAGCAGCTTAGAGCCGGCCTGGGGTCCCCAGTACTTC
CDR3 protein: CASSLEPAWGPQYF

J gene: TRBJ2-2
D gene: NA
clone size: NA
V gene: TRBV5-1
CDR3 DNA: TGCGCCAGCAGGCGAGGGGGTAGGACCGGGGAGCTGTTTTTT
CDR3 protein: CASRRGGRTGELFF

J gene: TRBJ1-1
D gene: TRBD1
clone size: NA
V gene: TRBV19
CDR3 DNA: TGTGCCAGTAGGACCCGGCAGGGGGCTGACACTGAAGCTTTCTTT
CDR3 protein: CASRTRQGADTEAFF

J gene: TRBJ2-3
D gene: TRBD2
clone size: NA
V gene: TRBV4-3
CDR3 DNA: TGCGCCAGCAGCCCGGGACTAGCGGGGGATACGCAGTATTTT
CDR3 protein: CASSPGLAGDTQYF

J gene: TRBJ1-3
D gene: NA
clone size: few
V gene: TRBV7-2
CDR3 DNA: TGTGCCAGCAGCTCCGCGGGACTTATCTCTGGAAACACCATATATTTT
CDR3 protein: CASSSAGLISGNTIYF

J gene: TRBJ1-1
D gene: NA
clone size: NA
V gene: TRBV19
CDR3 DNA: TGTGCCACCAGGACTTGGGGTGTGAACACTGAAGCTTTCTTT
CDR3 protein: CATRTWGVNTEAFF